This TCR beta chain comes out of a study of cytomegalovirus exposure and HLA in healthy donors. The CDR3 consists of 15 residues. Germline loops: CDR1 SGHRS, CDR2 YFSETQ. The V segment lost 1 base and the J segment 5 bases; nucleotides outside the gene matches: 5. A multiplex PCR was run with 60 Vbeta primers and 13 Jbeta primers. The data were produced by immunoSEQ multiplex PCR, yet TCRdb's version contains in-frame clones alone and is incomplete. The table includes around 130,000 clones, roughly 80% detected once. The sample was PBMCs. The chain combines TRBV5-1 with TRBJ2-7, with 11 bases aligning to TRBD1. This clonotype was sampled from a woman aged 40-49 years in good health and CMV-seropositive. CDR3 region: CASSLKGQGANEQYF. CDR3 in DNA: TGCGCCAGCAGCTTGAAAGGACAGGGGGCGAACGAGCAGTACTTC.